The source of this T cell receptor (beta chain) is a study of blood T cell repertoires in COVID-19. Study-wide background: Acute-phase and convalescent COVID-19 samples originated in the United States, Italy and Spain. T cells, B-cell-depleted T cells, or PBMCs provided the cDNA or gDNA that served as material.

Germline CDR1 and CDR2: SNHLY and FYNNEI. The CDR3 has 15 amino acids. Germline trimming cut 6 bases from V and 4 bases from J; bases unmatched to any gene: 7. Seattle's cohort entered during active infection and was followed longitudinally. In the authors' workflow: It was from reference gene primer amplification that nucleated cell counts were estimated. Profiling relied on immunoSEQ multiplex PCR, and the TCRdb table lists in-frame clones only, not all of them. D and trimming come from the DNA, and the V and J calls and clone size come from that table. The sample shows about 290,000 clones, roughly 91% of them seen only once.

The chain uses TRBV2 and TRBJ2-1, with 9 bases identical to TRBD1. This receptor was identified in a woman aged 25 to 39 with COVID-19, enrolled during active disease. The sequencing input was peripheral blood. CDR3 nucleotides: TGTGCCAGCAGGAAAGACAGGGGGGAATACAATGAGCAGTTCTTC. This encodes CASRKDRGEYNEQFF.